Below, 30 T cell receptor beta chains from the same sample are listed, as sequenced in a study of blood T cells in healthy people across ages. Through a sample-barcoded 5' primer and a J-beta primer mix, a second PCR was run for about 6 to 11 cycles. Via MiXCR, TCRdb re-called the 5' RACE reads, giving one row per CDR3 protein. Of approximately 800,000 distinct CDR3 sequences listed, roughly 60% were seen once; the top ten hold 28%. Sequences were obtained from blood. All receptors derive from a man aged 25 to 45 in good health.

CDR3 sequence reads: CASSPSRGNEKLFF. The CDR3 nucleotides are TGTGCCAGCAGTCCGTCCCGTGGGAATGAAAAACTGTTTTTT. The V call is TRBV6-5, the J call TRBJ1-4; D uncertain. Germline-derived CDR1 and CDR2 are MNHEY and SVGAGI. Trimming stripped 5 bases from V and 5 bases from J, with 12 bases between. This CDR3 has 14 residues.

This chain joins TRBV7-2 and TRBJ2-7; perhaps TRBD1 as D (6 bases). Trimming cost V 1 base and J 5 bases, with 21 bases left between them. CDR1 and CDR2 from the germline V gene are SGHTA and FQGNSA. This CDR3 is built from 17 residues. The CDR3 loop reads CASSLGYRDTLLHEQYF. CDR3 in DNA: TGTGCCAGCAGCTTAGGCTACCGGGACACCCTTCTCCACGAGCAGTACTTC. The full variable domain, in which reference TRBV7-2 and TRBJ2-7 provide the parts outside the CDR3, is GAGVSQSPSNKVTEKGKDVELRCDPISGHTALYWYRQSLGQGLEFLIYFQGNSAPDKSGLPSDRFSAERTGGSVSTLTIQRTQQEDSAVYLCASSLGYRDTLLHEQYFGPGTRLTVT.

The rearrangement joins TRBV29-1 to TRBJ2-7, with D possibly matching TRBD2 (5 bases). V was shortened by 3 bases and J by 5 bases, with 8 bases between the two germline ends. The germline V gene encodes CDR1 SQVTM and CDR2 ANQGSEA. The CDR3 consists of 11 residues. The CDR3 DNA reads as TGCAGCGTTGATCGGGGAAACGAGCAGTACTTC. This translates into CSVDRGNEQYF.

This chain links TRBV13 with TRBJ2-3; TRBD1 agrees at 7 bases. V trimming: 8 bases; J trimming: 2 bases; junction bases outside the gene matches: 7. The CDR3 length is 14 residues. CDR1 and CDR2 from the germline V gene are PRHDT and FYEKMQ (reference sequence). The CDR3 loop reads CASLRDSSTDTQYF. In DNA, the CDR3 is TGTGCCAGCTTAAGGGACAGCTCCACAGATACGCAGTATTTT.

The chain recombines TRBV25-1 with TRBJ2-3; D is unclear. V was cut by 0 bases and J by 0 bases, with 7 bases left in between. The CDR3 runs 15 residues. Germline CDR1 reads MGHDK; CDR2 reads SYGVNS. The CDR3 spells CASSEYITSTDTQYF. The DNA for the CDR3 is TGTGCCAGCAGTGAATATATTACTAGCACAGATACGCAGTATTTT.

The V gene is TRBV25-1, the J gene TRBJ2-7; no clear D gene. The J call may not be correct, given that the DNA end is closer to TRBJ2-5. The V gene's germline CDR1 is MGHDK and CDR2 SYGVNS. The CDR3 has 14 amino acids. The CDR3 DNA reads TGTGCCAGCAGTGCCCTCTGGGGACAAGAGACCCAGTACTTC. Protein product: CASSALWGQETQYF.

The chain links TRBV14 to TRBJ1-6; D possibly corresponds to TRBD1 (5 bases). Trimming took 1 base from V and 10 from J, leaving 11 bases between them. CDR1 is SGHDN and CDR2 is FVKESK in the germline V gene. The CDR3 length is 14 residues. CDR3: CASSQAGAGSPLHF. CDR3 bases: TGTGCCAGCAGCCAAGCTGGGGCTGGCTCACCCCTCCACTTT.

For this clonotype: An end of the junction does not agree with germline; a read error may underlie this. J is TRBJ2-3 and V is TRBV7-3; 7 positions match TRBD1. Per germline, CDR1 SGHTA and CDR2 FQGTGA. This CDR3 comprises 13 residues. CDR3 region: CASSSKGADMQYF. In nucleotides, the CDR3 is TGTGCCAGCAGCTCCAAGGGGGCAGATATGCAGTATTTT.

The table lists this clonotype with a few counts. This rearrangement joins TRBV3-1 to TRBJ2-7; a weak D match, TRBD2 (5 bases). Germline V gene sequence: CDR1 LGHDT, CDR2 YNNKEL (reference sequence). This CDR3 comprises 13 residues. V was shortened by 6 bases and J by 3 bases, with 12 bases between the two germline ends. The CDR3 nucleotides read TGTGCCAGCAGTGGGAGACGAGACTACGAGCAGTACTTC. Its translation: CASSGRRDYEQYF.

This clonotype has just a few counts. The genes are TRBV20-1 and TRBJ1-6, with D possibly matching TRBD1 (5 bases). This CDR3 region has 14 residues. Germline V lookup: CDR1 DFQATT, CDR2 SNEGSKA (reference sequence). Trimming took 6 bases from V and 7 from J, leaving 16 bases between them. CDR3 DNA: TGCAGTGCCTCCAAGGGCAGGGTAAATTCACCCCTCCACTTT. It yields the protein CSASKGRVNSPLHF.

J is TRBJ2-3 and V is TRBV20-1; tentative D call: TRBD2 (5 bases). The germline V and J ends were trimmed by 5 bases and 4 bases, with 10 bases remaining between them. Germline V gene lookup returns CDR1 DFQATT and CDR2 SNEGSKA (reference sequence). There are 12 residues in the CDR3. As DNA, the CDR3 is TGCAGTGCTGAACAAGCGGCAGATACGCAGTATTTT. Protein: CSAEQAADTQYF.

This clonotype has a handful of counts. CDR3 DNA sequence: TGTGCCAGCAGTTTTCCCGGACAGGGTATGGGTGGGCAGTACTTC. Protein: CASSFPGQGMGGQYF. This rearrangement joins TRBV28 to TRBJ2-5; 8 nucleotides agree with TRBD1. This CDR3 comprises 15 residues. Trimming took 3 bases from V and 11 from J; bases not matched to a gene: 14. Germline assignment: CDR1 MDHEN and CDR2 SYDVKM. Filled out from reference TRBV28 and TRBJ2-5, the complete variable domain reads DVKVTQSSRYLVKRTGEKVFLECVQDMDHENMFWYRQDPGLGLRLIYFSYDVKMKEKGDIPEGYSVSREKKERFSLILESASTNQTSMYLCASSFPGQGMGGQYFGPGTRLLVL.

Notes on this clonotype: Germline and junction disagree at one end, which may indicate a read error. V usage is TRBV4-2 and J usage is TRBJ2-1; TRBD2 might be the D (5 bases). The germline CDR1 and CDR2 sequences are LGHNA and YNFKEQ. The CDR3 loop spans 13 amino acids. CDR3 nucleotide sequence: TGTGTCAGCAGCCTACAAGCGACTACGGAGCAGTTCTTC. This sequence encodes CVSSLQATTEQFF.

This clonotype was observed many times. The chain combines TRBV7-8 with TRBJ2-3; D tentatively fits TRBD1 or TRBD2 (6 bases each). This CDR3 spans 14 amino acids. In germline, CDR1 is SGHVS, CDR2 FQNEAQ. V was clipped by 5 bases and J by 4 bases, with 13 bases between them. The CDR3, as DNA: TGTGCCAGCAGCCTAACCGGGGGCGCAGATACGCAGTATTTT. This translates into CASSLTGGADTQYF.

The V gene is TRBV2, the J gene TRBJ2-7, with 10 bases lining up with TRBD2. The CDR3 runs to 14 residues. V was clipped by 9 bases and J by 7 bases; unmatched bases: 12. Germline CDR1 SNHLY, CDR2 FYNNEI. The CDR3 DNA is TGTGCCAGAGACCGACTAGCGGGTGACAATGAGCAGTACTTC. This translates into CARDRLAGDNEQYF.

This chain uses TRBV4-3 with TRBJ2-7, with 9 bases fitting TRBD1. CDR3 length: 18 amino acids. CDR1 is LGHNA, CDR2 YSLEER, per germline. Trimming removed 3 bases from V and 5 bases from J; junction bases left unmatched: 17. CDR3 sequence: CASSHVLSTGQGSDEQYF. CDR3 sequence (DNA): TGCGCCAGCAGCCACGTATTAAGTACGGGACAGGGCTCTGACGAGCAGTACTTC.

This clonotype was observed many times. V and J are TRBV4-3 and TRBJ2-3; D ambiguous. The CDR3 runs to 13 residues. Germline CDR1 and CDR2: LGHNA and YSLEER. Trimming took off 0 bases at V and 5 bases at J, with 6 bases between the two ends. The CDR3 nucleotides are TGCGCCAGCAGCCAAGATCGGAGAGATACGCAGTATTTT. Protein: CASSQDRRDTQYF.

A single count supports this clonotype. The V and J genes are TRBV9 and TRBJ2-5, with D possibly matching TRBD2 (5 bases). Germline V lookup: CDR1 SGDLS, CDR2 YYNGEE. The CDR3 consists of 13 residues. Trimming shortened V by 4 bases and J by 11 bases, and 18 bases separated the two germline ends. The CDR3 region has the DNA TGTGCCAGCAGCTCTGACGGAGACTGGGAGCAGTACTTC. Its translation is CASSSDGDWEQYF. Full variable domain (missing parts from reference TRBV9 and TRBJ2-5): DSGVTQTPKHLITATGQRVTLRCSPRSGDLSVYWYQQSLDQGLQFLIQYYNGEERAKGNILERFSAQQFPDLHSELNLSSLELGDSALYFCASSSDGDWEQYFGPGTRLLVL.

This chain uses TRBV20-1 with TRBJ2-2; unclear D gene. Germline lookup yields CDR1 DFQATT and CDR2 SNEGSKA (reference sequence). The ends were cut back, 0 bases at V and 1 base at J, with 12 bases in the middle. The CDR3 loop spans 16 amino acids. The CDR3 protein is CSARDSRTENTGELFF. The CDR3 DNA sequence: TGCAGTGCTAGAGATTCGAGGACGGAGAACACCGGGGAGCTGTTTTTT.

This clonotype was found many times. The rearrangement joins TRBV2 to TRBJ1-4; TRBD1 aligns across 7 bases. V lost 7 bases and J lost 3; bases outside the gene matches: 5. Germline V gene lookup returns CDR1 SNHLY and CDR2 FYNNEI. The CDR3 is made up of 14 amino acids. This CDR3 reads CASTVGQANEKLFF. The CDR3, as DNA: TGTGCCAGCACGGTCGGACAGGCTAATGAAAAACTGTTTTTT.

This clonotype has more than one count but fewer than ten. Written as DNA, the CDR3 is TGTGCCAGCAGTGGCGAGGCAACTAATGAAAAACTGTTTTTT. It translates to CASSGEATNEKLFF. V is TRBV6-5 and J is TRBJ1-4; D is unclear. Germline CDR1 MNHEY, CDR2 SVGAGI. This CDR3 has 14 amino acids. V was trimmed by 5 bases and J by 0 bases, leaving 7 bases between them.

This clonotype came up many times. In DNA, the CDR3 is TGTGCCAGCAGTGAAGTGAGAGATACGCAGTATTTT. This encodes CASSEVRDTQYF. This chain uses TRBV2 with TRBJ2-3; D gene ambiguous. The V gene's germline CDR1 is SNHLY and CDR2 FYNNEI. This CDR3 is 12 amino acids long. V lost 1 base, J lost 5 bases, and 4 bases lay in between.

The V gene is TRBV4-2, the J gene TRBJ2-5; 11 bases map to TRBD2. The J call could be wrong; TRBJ2-7 is a better fit for the DNA end. Germline V gives CDR1 LGHNA, CDR2 YNFKEQ. This CDR3 region has 18 residues. The CDR3 DNA reads TGTGCCAGCAGCCAAGGAGGGGTAGCGGGGGGGCCTAACGACGAGCAGTACTTC. It yields the protein CASSQGGVAGGPNDEQYF.

This clonotype was found a few times. The CDR3 loop reads CASSTGTGSIYGYTF. The CDR3 DNA is TGTGCCAGCAGCACCGGGACAGGGAGCATCTATGGCTACACCTTC. This chain connects TRBV5-4 to TRBJ1-2, with 9 positions matching TRBD1. The CDR3 contains 15 residues. CDR1 SGHNT and CDR2 YYREEE come from the germline V gene (reference sequence). J lost 4 bases, V lost 4 bases, and 8 bases had no gene match.

This clonotype has only a few counts. The J gene is TRBJ1-5, the V gene TRBV20-1; TRBD1 is a possible D gene (6 bases). CDR1 is DFQATT and CDR2 is SNEGSKA in the germline V gene (reference sequence). This CDR3 region has 14 residues. Trimming stripped 4 bases from V and 0 bases from J, with 10 bases between. This chain's CDR3 is CSATDRYSNQPQHF. CDR3 bases: TGCAGTGCTACAGACAGGTATAGCAATCAGCCCCAGCATTTT.

V usage is TRBV9 and J usage is TRBJ2-3; TRBD1 is a possible D gene (6 bases). The V gene lost 2 bases and the J gene lost 5 bases, with 21 bases spanning the gap. Germline V gives CDR1 SGDLS, CDR2 YYNGEE. This CDR3 is 17 amino acids long. The CDR3 sequence is CASSVEDGTGFIDTQYF. CDR3 coding DNA: TGTGCCAGCAGCGTTGAAGACGGCACAGGGTTTATAGATACGCAGTATTTT. Full variable domain (outside the CDR3, taken from reference TRBV9 and TRBJ2-3): DSGVTQTPKHLITATGQRVTLRCSPRSGDLSVYWYQQSLDQGLQFLIQYYNGEERAKGNILERFSAQQFPDLHSELNLSSLELGDSALYFCASSVEDGTGFIDTQYFGPGTRLTVL.

The chain uses TRBV6-2 or TRBV6-3 and TRBJ2-1, with D possibly being TRBD1 or TRBD2 (5 bases each). V was trimmed by 2 bases and J by 8 bases, leaving 10 bases between them. The CDR3 length is 13 residues. Germline V gives CDR1 MNHEY, CDR2 SVGEGT. CDR3 sequence (DNA): TGTGCCAGCAGTTACGTGGGGGTCCATGAGCAGTTCTTC. Amino acid sequence: CASSYVGVHEQFF.

The V call is TRBV10-3, the J call TRBJ1-2; D gene ambiguous. The V end was cut by 10 bases, the J end by 2 bases, with 20 bases between. Germline V gives CDR1 ENHRY, CDR2 SYGVKD. There are 15 residues in the CDR3. CDR3 in amino acids: CATSPAVETNYGYTF. CDR3 DNA: TGTGCCACCAGCCCGGCAGTCGAAACGAACTATGGCTACACCTTC.

The chain is built from TRBV4-3 and TRBJ2-5; D may be TRBD2 (6 bases). CDR1 and CDR2 from the germline V gene are LGHNA and YSLEER. There are 17 residues in the CDR3. Trimming took 0 bases from V and 1 from J, leaving 15 bases between them. The CDR3 region has the DNA TGCGCCAGCAGCCAAGATGCGGCGGGGTTACCCCAAGAGACCCAGTACTTC. Translating gives CASSQDAAGLPQETQYF.

This clonotype was counted between two and nine times. The chain links TRBV10-3 to TRBJ2-5; possible D gene TRBD2, 7 bases. Trimming removed 0 bases from V and 5 bases from J, with 13 bases in between. The CDR3 sequence is 15 residues long. Germline assignment: CDR1 ENHRY and CDR2 SYGVKD. DNA of the CDR3: TGTGCCATCAGTGAGTCCGGCGGGGGCCGGGAGACCCAGTACTTC. Its translation: CAISESGGGRETQYF.